These 24 T cell receptor beta chains originate from one sample sequenced in a study of CD8 T cells in Susac syndrome. RNA totalling roughly 0.45 to 1 ug underwent reverse transcription with random hexamers. TCRdb re-analysed the immunoSEQ multiplex PCR reads in MiXCR, keeping a single row per CDR3 protein. The sample holds 120,000 or so distinct CDR3 sequences, around 94% seen once. Source material: CD8+ T cells from PBMCs. These receptor sequences come from a human donor with Susac syndrome.

The chain uses TRBV11-1 and TRBJ2-7, with 9 bases that match TRBD2. CDR1 SGHAT and CDR2 FQDESV come from the germline V gene (reference sequence). J was trimmed by 3 bases and V by 5 bases; bases with no gene match: 8. CDR3 length equals 15 residues. CDR3 protein: CASSHSGLAIYEQYF. CDR3 DNA sequence: TGTGCCAGCAGCCATTCGGGACTAGCAATCTACGAGCAGTACTTC.

The chain couples TRBV9 to TRBJ2-3; D ambiguous. The germline V gene has CDR1 SGDLS and CDR2 YYNGEE. There are 15 residues in the CDR3. Between the trimmed V and J ends, which lost 3 bases and 1 base, there was a span of 12 bases. CDR3 residues: CASSAVGAGTDTQYF. DNA for the CDR3: TGTGCCAGCAGCGCAGTAGGAGCTGGCACAGATACGCAGTATTTT.

The chain couples TRBV2 to TRBJ2-7; possibly TRBD1 for D (6 bases). V was trimmed by 6 bases and J by 3 bases, leaving 15 bases between them. CDR1 is SNHLY, CDR2 FYNNEI, per germline. This CDR3 has 14 amino acids. CDR3 DNA sequence: TGTGCCAGCAGCGTGAGTCAGGGGTTCTACGAGCAGTACTTC. It translates to CASSVSQGFYEQYF. The variable domain in full, completed from reference TRBV2 and TRBJ2-7, reads EPEVTQTPSHQVTQMGQEVILRCVPISNHLYFYWYRQILGQKVEFLVSFYNNEISEKSEIFDDQFSVERPDGSNFTLKIRSTKLEDSAMYFCASSVSQGFYEQYFGPGTRLTVT.

V usage is TRBV30 and J usage is TRBJ1-3, with D possibly TRBD1 on 6 matching bases. V shed 3 bases and J shed 8 bases, with 23 bases lying between them. CDR1 is GTSNPN, CDR2 SVGIG, per germline (reference sequence). There are 16 residues in the CDR3. DNA for the CDR3: TGTGCCTGGAGATCCCCGGGGGCCAGGGAGGCGGACACCATATATTTT. This codes for CAWRSPGAREADTIYF.

The chain is built from TRBV20-1 and TRBJ1-1; 7 positions agree with TRBD1. CDR3 length: 17 residues. Trimming at V came to 3 bases and at J to 1 base, leaving 14 bases not matched to a gene. CDR1 is DFQATT, CDR2 SNEGSKA, per germline (reference sequence). CDR3 amino acids: CSASEGMSQGPNTEAFF. CDR3 bases: TGCAGTGCTAGTGAGGGGATGTCACAGGGGCCGAACACTGAAGCTTTCTTT.

The chain combines TRBV15 with TRBJ1-2; D ambiguous. The CDR3 consists of 16 residues. The ends were cut back, 5 bases at V and 2 bases at J, with 18 bases in the middle. The V gene's germline CDR1 is LNHNV and CDR2 YYDKDF (reference sequence). The CDR3: CATSLRPSTANYGYTF. Written as DNA, the CDR3 is TGTGCCACCAGCCTACGGCCCTCGACGGCAAACTATGGCTACACCTTC.

The chain links TRBV27 to TRBJ2-1; 10 positions agree with TRBD2. Germline assignment: CDR1 MNHEY and CDR2 SMNVEV (reference sequence). Germline trimming cut 2 bases from V and 7 bases from J; bases unmatched to any gene: 8. This CDR3 spans 16 amino acids. The CDR3 loop reads CASSLQPGLAQNEQFF. The CDR3 DNA is TGTGCCAGCAGTTTACAGCCGGGACTAGCGCAGAATGAGCAGTTCTTC.

J is TRBJ1-3 and V is TRBV12-3 or TRBV12-4, with 8 nucleotides matching TRBD1. With 4 bases clipped from V and 7 bases from J, the junction kept 6 bases outside the gene matches. This CDR3 is built from 14 residues. CDR3 coding DNA: TGTGCCAGCAGTTCCCAGGGGGCATGGAACACCATATATTTT. This gives the protein CASSSQGAWNTIYF.

The chain is built from TRBV14 and TRBJ2-7, with 10 bases lining up with TRBD1. The CDR3 has 15 residues. Per the germline V gene, CDR1 is SGHDN and CDR2 is FVKESK. The trim removed 5 bases at V and 3 bases at J, leaving 7 bases unmatched. CDR3 loop: CASSSRDRGYYEQYF. The CDR3 DNA reads as TGTGCCAGCAGCTCCCGGGACAGGGGTTACTACGAGCAGTACTTC.

V usage is TRBV3-1 and J usage is TRBJ2-5, with TRBD1 as a possible D gene (6 bases). V was trimmed by 4 bases and J by 1 base, leaving 13 bases between them. This CDR3 is 15 amino acids long. Germline CDR1 LGHDT, CDR2 YNNKEL (reference sequence). The CDR3 here is CASSRLDSFQETQYF. The DNA for the CDR3 is TGTGCCAGCAGCCGCCTGGACAGCTTCCAAGAGACCCAGTACTTC.

The rearrangement joins TRBV14 to TRBJ1-2; D remains unclear. V lost 4 bases, J lost 4 bases, and 10 bases lay in between. Germline CDR1 SGHDN, CDR2 FVKESK. The CDR3 spans 13 residues. For the CDR3, the DNA is TGTGCCAGCAGCCTCCTCGTCGGCTATGGCTACACCTTC. Protein product: CASSLLVGYGYTF.

V gene TRBV29-1 combines with J gene TRBJ1-2; perhaps TRBD1 as D (6 bases). This CDR3 has 16 amino acids. Germline loops: CDR1 SQVTM, CDR2 ANQGSEA. Deletions cut 5 bases from V and 7 bases from J, with 26 bases between. Here the CDR3 reads CSVTGHPAAELGGYTF. CDR3 in DNA: TGCAGCGTTACGGGACACCCCGCAGCGGAACTTGGTGGCTACACCTTC.

The chain joins TRBV4-3 to TRBJ1-1; D remains unclear. Trimming shortened V by 1 base and J by 0 bases, and 18 bases separated the two germline ends. The germline CDR1 and CDR2 sequences are LGHNA and YSLEER. CDR3 length equals 18 residues. CDR3: CASSQAIHVRNMNTEAFF. The CDR3 DNA follows: TGCGCCAGCAGCCAAGCTATCCATGTTCGGAACATGAACACTGAAGCTTTCTTT.

The chain recombines TRBV7-8 with TRBJ2-3; either TRBD1 or TRBD2 may supply D (5 bases each). The CDR3 has 15 amino acids. Trimming stripped 4 bases from V and 4 bases from J, with 15 bases between. CDR1 and CDR2 (germline): SGHVS, FQNEAQ. CDR3 in DNA: TGTGCCAGCAGCTCCCTGCAGGGAGTAGCAGATACGCAGTATTTT. It is translated as CASSSLQGVADTQYF.

J is TRBJ1-1 and V is TRBV6-2 or TRBV6-3; TRBD1 might be the D (5 bases). This CDR3 spans 17 amino acids. V lost 2 bases, J lost 3 bases, and 19 bases lay in between. Germline CDR1 and CDR2: MNHEY and SVGEGT. CDR3 region: CASSYDKSGRTHTEAFF. CDR3 nucleotide sequence: TGTGCCAGCAGTTACGACAAATCGGGACGGACCCACACTGAAGCTTTCTTT.

The genes are TRBV9 and TRBJ2-3; TRBD2 matches 8 bases. Trimming took 0 bases from V and 1 from J; bases not matched to a gene: 7. CDR1 and CDR2 from the germline V gene are SGDLS and YYNGEE. This CDR3 spans 17 amino acids. CDR3 loop: CASSVEAGGAGTDTQYF. CDR3 nucleotide sequence: TGTGCCAGCAGCGTAGAGGCGGGAGGTGCCGGCACAGATACGCAGTATTTT.

The chain couples TRBV3-1 to TRBJ2-7; no clear D. Germline V gene sequence: CDR1 LGHDT, CDR2 YNNKEL (reference sequence). Trimming pared 1 base from V and 1 base from J, leaving 8 bases between. The CDR3 has 14 amino acids. This CDR3 is CASSQVVQSYEQYF. CDR3 DNA sequence: TGTGCCAGCAGCCAAGTTGTACAGTCCTACGAGCAGTACTTC.

The chain uses TRBV12-3 or TRBV12-4 and TRBJ2-1; 11 bases match TRBD2. The V segment lost 5 bases and the J segment 6 bases; nucleotides outside the gene matches: 6. CDR3 length equals 15 residues. Here the CDR3 DNA reads TGTGCCAGCAGTCTTCTAGCGGGGGGAATCAATGAGCAGTTCTTC. Amino acid sequence: CASSLLAGGINEQFF.

This chain joins TRBV6-5 and TRBJ1-4; the D is unclear. CDR1 is MNHEY, CDR2 SVGAGI, per germline. The CDR3 has 14 residues. V was shortened by 5 bases and J by 10 bases, with 17 bases between the two germline ends. Written as DNA, the CDR3 is TGTGCCAGCAGTGGCGAAATTAGGTCCGGAAAACTGTTTTTT. Protein sequence: CASSGEIRSGKLFF.

The rearrangement links TRBV12-5 to TRBJ1-5, with a possible D match to TRBD1 (5 bases). V was clipped by 7 bases and J by 2 bases, with 15 bases between them. Germline CDR1 reads LGHNT; CDR2 reads FRNRAP. CDR3 length equals 15 residues. CDR3 DNA: TGTGCTAGTGCCCAGACCCTGGGGCGCAATCAGCCCCAGCATTTT. Its protein is CASAQTLGRNQPQHF.

This clonotype came up once. V and J are TRBV15 and TRBJ1-5; no clear D gene. The germline V gene encodes CDR1 LNHNV and CDR2 YYDKDF (reference sequence). The germline V and J ends were trimmed by 0 bases and 1 base, with 7 bases remaining between them. The CDR3 consists of 15 residues. CDR3 protein: CATSRDRQSNQPQHF. CDR3 sequence (DNA): TGTGCCACCAGCAGAGATCGGCAGAGCAATCAGCCCCAGCATTTT. The full variable domain, its missing parts supplied by reference TRBV15 and TRBJ1-5, is DAMVIQNPRYQVTQFGKPVTLSCSQTLNHNVMYWYQQKSSQAPKLLFHYYDKDFNNEADTPDNFQSRRPNTSFCFLDIRSPGLGDTAMYLCATSRDRQSNQPQHFGDGTRLSIL.

Only one count was recorded for this clonotype. This chain links TRBV18 with TRBJ2-7, with D possibly matching TRBD2 (6 bases). This CDR3 is 15 amino acids long. Deletions cut 4 bases from V and 1 base from J, with 14 bases between. Germline V gene data show CDR1 as KGHSH and CDR2 as LQKENI. CDR3 residues: CASSLPGRGSYEQYF. CDR3 in DNA: TGTGCCAGCTCACTTCCCGGGAGAGGATCCTACGAGCAGTACTTC.

The chain joins TRBV27 to TRBJ2-3, with D perhaps matching TRBD1 or TRBD2 (5 bases each). This CDR3 is built from 13 residues. In germline, CDR1 is MNHEY, CDR2 SMNVEV (reference sequence). Trimming took off 8 bases at V and 5 bases at J, with 14 bases between the two ends. The CDR3 protein is CASGYGAGDTQYF. The CDR3, as DNA: TGTGCCAGCGGGTACGGGGCGGGAGATACGCAGTATTTT.

This chain links TRBV20-1 with TRBJ2-7; 7 positions match TRBD2. This CDR3 has 14 amino acids. Germline values: CDR1 DFQATT, CDR2 SNEGSKA (reference sequence). V trimming: 4 bases; J trimming: 1 base; junction bases outside the gene matches: 7. The CDR3 sequence: CSANSRERSYEQYF. The CDR3 DNA sequence: TGCAGTGCTAATTCGCGGGAGAGATCCTACGAGCAGTACTTC.